This paragraph covers one TCR beta chain sequence. The entry originates in a study of control samples from healthy donors and cancer patients. The protocol was immunoSEQ multiplex PCR, while the TCRdb copy is restricted to in-frame clones and leaves out a portion. Of about 120,000 clones in the sample, 70% to 90% were seen once. The source of this sequence is a woman aged 65 to 85 in good health. Sequencing used blood.

The CDR3 DNA reads TGTGCCAGCAGCTTACTGGAAGTCCCCGAGTACTTC. This gives the protein CASSLLEVPEYF. The J gene is TRBJ2-5, the V gene TRBV5-8; D is unclear. The CDR3 is 12 amino acids. Germline V gene lookup returns CDR1 SGHTS and CDR2 YDEGEE. V gave up 2 bases and J gave up 12 bases, with 14 bases separating them.